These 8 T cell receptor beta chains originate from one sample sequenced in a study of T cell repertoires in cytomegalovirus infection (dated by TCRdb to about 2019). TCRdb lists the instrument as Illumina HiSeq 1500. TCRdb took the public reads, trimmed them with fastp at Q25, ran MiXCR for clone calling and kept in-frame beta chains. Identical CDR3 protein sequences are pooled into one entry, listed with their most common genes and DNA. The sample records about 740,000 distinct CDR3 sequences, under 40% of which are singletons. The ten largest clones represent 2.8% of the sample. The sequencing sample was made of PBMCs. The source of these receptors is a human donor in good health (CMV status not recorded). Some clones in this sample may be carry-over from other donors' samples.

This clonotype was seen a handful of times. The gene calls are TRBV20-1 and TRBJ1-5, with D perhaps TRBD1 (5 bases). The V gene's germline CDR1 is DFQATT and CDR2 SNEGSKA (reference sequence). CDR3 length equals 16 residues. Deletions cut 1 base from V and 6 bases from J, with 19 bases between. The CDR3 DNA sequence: TGCAGTGCTAGAGGGTTCCGGGCAGGGCCTAGTCAGCCCCAGCATTTT. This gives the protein CSARGFRAGPSQPQHF.

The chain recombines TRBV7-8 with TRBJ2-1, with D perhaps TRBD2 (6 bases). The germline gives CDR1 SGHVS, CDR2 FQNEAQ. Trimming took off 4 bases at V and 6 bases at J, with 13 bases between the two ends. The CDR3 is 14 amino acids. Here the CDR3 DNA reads TGTGCCAGCAGCTCTGGAGGGCGCAGCAATGAGCAGTTCTTC. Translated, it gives CASSSGGRSNEQFF.

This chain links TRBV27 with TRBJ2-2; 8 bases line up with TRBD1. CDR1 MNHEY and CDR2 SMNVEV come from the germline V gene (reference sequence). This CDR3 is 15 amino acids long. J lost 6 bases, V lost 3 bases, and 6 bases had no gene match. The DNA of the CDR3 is TGTGCCAGCAGTTTCAGGACAGGGCCCGCCGGGGAGCTGTTTTTT. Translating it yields CASSFRTGPAGELFF.

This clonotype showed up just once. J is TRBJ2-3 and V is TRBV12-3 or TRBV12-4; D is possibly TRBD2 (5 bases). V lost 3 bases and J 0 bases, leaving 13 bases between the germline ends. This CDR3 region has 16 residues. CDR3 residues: CASSLEAQASTDTQYF. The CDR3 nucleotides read TGTGCCAGCAGTTTGGAGGCCCAGGCTAGCACAGATACGCAGTATTTT.

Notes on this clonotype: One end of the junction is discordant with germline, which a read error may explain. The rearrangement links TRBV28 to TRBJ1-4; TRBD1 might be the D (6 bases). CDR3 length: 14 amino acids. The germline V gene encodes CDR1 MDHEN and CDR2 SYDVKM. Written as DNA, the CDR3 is TGTGCCACCATCCCAGGGGCGCGTAGTGAAAAAATGTTTTTT. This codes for CATIPGARSEKMFF.

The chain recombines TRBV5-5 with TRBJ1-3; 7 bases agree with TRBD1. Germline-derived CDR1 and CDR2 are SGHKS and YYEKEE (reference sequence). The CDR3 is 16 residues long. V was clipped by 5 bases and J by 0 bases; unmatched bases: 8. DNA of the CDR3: TGTGCCAGCAGTCCGACAGGGCGATCCTCTGGAAACACCATATATTTT. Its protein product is CASSPTGRSSGNTIYF.

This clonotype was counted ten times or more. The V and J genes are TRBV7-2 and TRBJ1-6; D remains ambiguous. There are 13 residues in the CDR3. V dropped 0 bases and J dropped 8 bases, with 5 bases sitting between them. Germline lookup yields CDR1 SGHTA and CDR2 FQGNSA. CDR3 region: CASSLAWYSPLHF. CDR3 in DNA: TGTGCCAGCAGCTTAGCGTGGTATTCACCCCTCCACTTT.

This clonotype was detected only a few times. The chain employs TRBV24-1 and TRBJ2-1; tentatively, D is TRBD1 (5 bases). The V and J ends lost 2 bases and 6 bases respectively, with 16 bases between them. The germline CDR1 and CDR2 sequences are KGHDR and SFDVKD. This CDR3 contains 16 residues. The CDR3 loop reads CATSDSTGRAINEQFF. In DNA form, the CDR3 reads TGTGCCACCAGTGATTCCACAGGAAGGGCCATCAATGAGCAGTTCTTC.